The source of this TCR beta chain is a study of cytomegalovirus exposure and HLA in healthy donors (dated by TCRdb to between 2016 and 2019). General notes on the study: An earlier analysis of several hundred of the donors reported 250 to 350 Gb of sequence data and some 120 million unique TCR beta sequences from some 180 million T cells. Of the 300 to 500 genotyped donors, less than 85% were placed in the genetic ancestry cluster associated with self-reported Caucasian donors. The number of typed donors differed by locus: roughly 620-640 for A, B, C, DRB1 and DQB1; approximately 520 for DQA1; approximately 600 for DPA1; and 400 to 480 for DPB1. Every repertoire in the discovery cohort had been generated on one and the same sequencing platform. To study patterns of TCR occurrence, a later analysis re-analyzed previously published TCR beta repertoires from more than 550 donors and added high-resolution HLA genotyping. In an earlier analysis of roughly 580 of the donors, high-throughput TCR beta sequencing was used to judge whether each TCR beta V gene segment behaved as functional or pseudogenic. The study was designed to test whether signatures of past pathogen exposure could be identified by cataloging public T cell receptors. Among about 400 genotyped donors of the cohort, an average of around 250,000 unique TCR beta nucleotide sequences was sequenced per donor, of which approximately 19% were non-productive. Genome-wide SNP genotypes for about 55% of the 666 donors were used in a later genetic analysis, which treated that subset as a discovery cohort. Because of strong linkage in the cohort, roughly five DR-DQ haplotypes were treated as single units for association and clustering. Along with the approximately 670-subject first cohort, a separate validation cohort of over a hundred different subjects was used. Rather than drawing on any new phenotypic data, the later analysis identified candidate immune exposures from TCR beta sequences and the way those sequences occurred across donors. Alongside the repertoire data, information on donor age, sex, ethnicity and CMV serostatus was compiled. To predict cytomegalovirus infection status, the study brought together high-throughput TCR immunosequencing, statistical association of individual TCRs with disease status, and machine learning. Class I and class II HLA loci were covered by the typing at four-digit resolution. An early release covering some 640 HLA-typed donors comprised around 300 gigabases of sequencing data and around 85 million unique TCR sequences. The T cell repertoires of some 670 subjects were profiled by immunosequencing and related to cytomegalovirus serostatus.

A word on this clone: The antigen this receptor binds is unknown. No clone much larger than this one lies a single base away; base qualities are absent.

The protocol used for the library was the immunoSEQ multiplex PCR assay. For the multiplex PCR, a mixture combining 60 forward primers for TCR Vbeta segments and 13 reverse primers for TCR Jbeta segments was used. The CDR3 region of rearranged TCR beta genes was amplified from genomic DNA with a multiplex PCR assay. The amplified TCR beta libraries were sequenced on the Illumina HiSeq System as 87-base-pair reads. The original pipeline was this. A later analysis counted some 74 million unique TCR beta chains across the approximately 700 repertoires, and 10 million to 11 million of these chains were shared by at least two donors. Raw reads were error-corrected and collapsed into unique sequences with a nearest-neighbor algorithm that merged closely related sequences to remove PCR and sequencing errors. CDR3 sequences were aligned to IMGT reference sequences to assign V, D and J gene segments. For a sequence to be retained, a match of at least six nucleotides to both a V gene segment and a J gene segment was required. Rearrangements were classified as productive when the CDR3 lacked stop codons and remained in frame with V and J, and all other rearrangements were classified as non-productive. CDR3 was defined by IMGT convention, running from the second conserved V-encoded cysteine to the conserved J-encoded phenylalanine. Sequences without an unambiguous match to a single V gene segment were excluded from the earlier analysis of about 630 of the donors. An earlier analysis of 500 to 700 of the donors classified V segments as functional when productive rearrangements were above 56.7% and as segregating when the standard deviation between donors was above 5%. A statistical classification framework was developed to diagnose cytomegalovirus status using the catalog of TCR beta chain sequences. A later analysis assigned V and J genes by comparing TCR nucleotide sequences with IMGT/GENE-DB human TR gene sequences. A later analysis assigned CDR3 sequences and most-parsimonious VDJ recombination scenarios with the TCRdist pipeline. A later analysis defined each TCR beta chain by its CDR3 amino acid sequence plus V-gene family, and excluded reads lacking a unique V-gene family. In a later analysis, some 600 highly shared, low-generation-probability nucleotide sequences were removed to address suspected cross-contamination and a sequencing artifact. In a later analysis, a clonal expansion index for each public chain was calculated from normalized within-repertoire ranks of inferred template counts. In a later analysis, generation probabilities were computed with a VDJ recombination model fitted to out-of-frame rearrangements, and the resulting probabilities were checked against IGoR. In a later analysis, TCR-TCR, TCR-HLA and TCR-CMV co-occurrence was scored with hypergeometric tests, and a repertoire-size bias correction was applied to TCR pairs. In a later analysis, false discovery rates were estimated by permuting HLA or CMV assignments 20 times. In a later analysis, co-occurring TCRs were grouped with DBSCAN, and TCRdist sequence similarity was added when clustering was performed within HLA-allele-positive subsets. Repertoires with fewer than 30,000 or more than 120,000 public chains, plus five repertoires with anomalous nucleotide sharing, were excluded from co-occurrence clustering. TCRdb provides this immuneACCESS table in a form limited to in-frame rearrangements. Some clones are lacking; in checked studies, under half of them reflect an unresolved V gene, and why the rest are absent is not known. That table furnishes V, J and clone size, whereas the DNA furnished D and trimming. Here the sample has about 150,000 clones; more than 75% occur a single time. The ten largest make up 6% to 8.5% of the sample.

Here is what the overall study found, with its caveats: A cluster of highly shared sequence variants was judged likely to represent a technical artifact of the sequencing pipeline. A later analysis reported that several top co-occurrence clusters appeared linked to parvovirus B19, influenza, CMV and Epstein-Barr virus. A further reported finding was that TCR beta sequences accurately predicted the HLA-A and HLA-B alleles for most subjects in the first cohort. A later analysis found that TCR association rates varied across HLA loci, with DRB1 alleles showing the most associated TCRs and HLA-C alleles the fewest. Broadly in line with IMGT annotations, most TCR beta V segments showed up in productive rearrangements about 90% or about 30% of the time in an earlier analysis of several hundred of the donors. Immune exposure information for the cohort was limited to CMV serostatus. Some IMGT-functional V segments, including TRBV6-2 and TRBV6-3, could not be distinguished by the 87-base-pair reads and were therefore excluded. In this cohort, only TCR beta chains were sequenced, and detectable features were limited by the absence of alpha or paired-chain data. Cytomegalovirus status was reported to be diagnosed by the classifier with high specificity and sensitivity in both the original and validation cohorts. Most TCR sequences were observed very rarely across donors, whereas some public TCRs were present in many individuals. HLA typing was unavailable for some donors at each locus, so association tests used only the typed subset. Roughly 15 rarely observed V segments, including chromosome 9 orphons, were excluded from the earlier analysis of approximately 500 of the donors because counts were too low. It was suggested by the authors that the approach could potentially be generalized to other disease states and immunological phenotypes. The study gave a list of some 150 TCR beta chains associated with cytomegalovirus. Most CMV-associated TCR beta chains appeared to be HLA-restricted in a later analysis, and the HLA associations seemed to be driven largely by CMV exposure. A later genetic analysis reported fewer N-insertions in productive TCRs among donors in an Asian-associated ancestry cluster than the approximately 670-donor mean. Three of the identified cytomegalovirus-associated TCR beta chains were confirmed in vitro to be specific for cytomegalovirus antigens. In a later analysis, some 18,000 TCR beta sequences were associated with specific HLA alleles at a false discovery rate of 0.05. V-gene and J-gene trimming of TCR beta chains was associated with a missense DCLRE1C variant in a later genetic analysis, and the association was replicated in an independent cohort. A later analysis found that HLA-associated TCR beta chains were more clonally expanded and had lower generation probabilities than equally common non-associated chains. Correlated functional status among segregating V segments might be attributable to linkage disequilibrium, but an unknown experimental factor could not be ruled out. When HLA alleles, especially DR and DQ, strongly co-occurred, attributing TCR associations to individual alleles was difficult. Sequencing depth was assumed to be roughly uniform across donors in the presence/absence analyses, though that assumption may not hold.

The CDR3, from cysteine to phenylalanine, totals 16 residues. The read is trimmed to its CDR3 DNA, 48 bases read in frame from base 1. CDR1 and CDR2 are read off the germline V gene as MNHNS and SASEGT. Relative to germline, V is missing 0 bases and J is missing 7 bases, with 8 bases of the junction outside any gene match. The cohort consisted of hundreds of healthy bone marrow donors. At the time of sampling, every cohort member was nominally healthy, though immune exposures that went unrecorded were likely present. The donor was CMV seropositive and belonged to the group of 250 to 350 seropositive cohort members. Each donor provided a peripheral blood sample, and peripheral blood mononuclear cells were used for TCR beta sequencing. Genomic DNA was extracted from the blood cell samples with the Qiagen DNeasy Blood Extraction Kit.

The TCR was taken from a man aged 25 to 45 in good health and CMV-seropositive. In this chain, TRBV6-1 is recombined with TRBJ2-1, with 8 central nucleotides matching TRBD1. Source material: PBMCs. The DNA sequence is TGTGCCAGCAGTGAAGCGAGTCAGGGGGCGGGTAATGAGCAGTTCTTC. Its protein product is CASSEASQGAGNEQFF.